This T cell receptor (beta chain) emerged from a study of spatial heterogeneity in lung cancer. Noted time point: sample taken at primary tumor resection. Whole RNA obtained from tumor, nontumor lung or frozen PBMC underwent sequencing without sorting. Using its own MiXCR run on the 5' RACE reads, TCRdb lists one record per CDR3 protein. Of over 75,000 distinct CDR3 sequences listed, approximately 20% were seen once; the top ten hold less than 7.5%. There are 14 residues in the CDR3. The germline CDR1 and CDR2 sequences are SGHTA and FQGNSA. Losses at the gene ends were 5 bases for V and 7 bases for J; bases not matched to a gene: 5.

This chain uses TRBV7-2 with TRBJ2-7; 13 nucleotides agree with TRBD2. Sample: PBMCs, taken at surgery. The sequence was collected from a male donor with early-stage non-small cell lung cancer. The CDR3: CASSPGLAGEEQYF. The CDR3 DNA follows: TGTGCCAGCAGCCCAGGACTAGCGGGGGAAGAGCAGTACTTC.